Sequencing of this T cell receptor beta chain was carried out in a study of blood T cell repertoires in COVID-19. Study-wide background: Some COVID-19 samples were acute and others convalescent; all came from the United States, Italy and Spain. PBMCs, B-cell-depleted T cells, or T cells provided the cDNA or gDNA that made up the material.

In the original processing: Cell counts per sample came from amplifying reference gene primers. Produced via immunoSEQ multiplex PCR; TCRdb's table is partial and in-frame only. V and J calls and clone size are given by that table; D and trimming were obtained from the DNA. Among about 200,000 clones, approximately 86% were seen once, and the ten largest hold about 22%. Participant reports of clinical history set cohort assignment. CDR1 is SGHAT and CDR2 is FQNNGV in the germline V gene. V shed 1 base and J shed 2 bases, with 9 bases lying between them. This CDR3 is built from 14 residues. Specimen: PBMCs or T cells enriched from blood (not recorded which). The chain is built from TRBV11-2 and TRBJ2-7; no definite D call. The TCR originated in a woman in her thirties or forties in a cohort exposed to, infected with or recovered from COVID-19 (not recorded which). CDR3 nucleotide sequence: TGTGCCAGCAGCTTAGGACATTTAACCTACGAGCAGTACTTC. It translates to CASSLGHLTYEQYF.